A selection of T cell receptor beta chains follows, all from one sample in a study of T cells expressing NK-cell markers. After re-calling the 5' RACE reads, TCRdb lists one entry per CDR3 protein, DNA absent. The record lists hundreds of thousands of distinct CDR3 sequences, of which the ten most abundant hold roughly 3.4%. Material for sequencing was blood T cells: a sorted CD56 or NKG2C T cell subset, CD4+ or CD8+ T cells, or bulk PBMC T cells (not recorded which). The receptors were sampled from a man younger than 35 in good health. The CDR3 runs from the conserved cysteine through the conserved F or W.

j_gene: TRBJ2-7
len: 18
v_gene: TRBV6-2/TRBV6-3
CDR3aa: CASSYQPPGTGVSYEQYF

j_gene: TRBJ2-1
len: 17
v_gene: TRBV5-1
CDR3aa: CASSLSLSGSSYNEQFF

j_gene: TRBJ1-5
len: 15
v_gene: TRBV9
CDR3aa: CASSVVPDSNQPQHF

j_gene: TRBJ2-1
len: 13
v_gene: TRBV4-2
CDR3aa: CASSFNRQGEQFF

j_gene: TRBJ2-3
len: 13
v_gene: TRBV5-1
CDR3aa: CASSFLPEDTQYF

j_gene: TRBJ2-3
len: 14
v_gene: TRBV5-6
CDR3aa: CASSLTGKTDTQYF

j_gene: TRBJ1-2
len: 14
v_gene: TRBV20-1
CDR3aa: CSARGTDRSYGYTF

j_gene: TRBJ2-3
len: 12
v_gene: TRBV20-1
CDR3aa: CSASAVPDTQYF

j_gene: TRBJ2-1
len: 13
v_gene: TRBV24-1
CDR3aa: CASRGTGDREQFF

j_gene: TRBJ2-1
len: 15
v_gene: TRBV6-1
CDR3aa: CASSASGRPFNEQFF

j_gene: TRBJ2-1
len: 14
v_gene: TRBV20-1
CDR3aa: CSAITSGSVDEQFF

j_gene: TRBJ2-1
len: 14
v_gene: TRBV24-1
CDR3aa: CATSDLTGTNEQFF

j_gene: TRBJ2-1
len: 14
v_gene: TRBV28
CDR3aa: CASSLSGSMGGEFF

j_gene: TRBJ1-1
len: 13
v_gene: TRBV12-3/TRBV12-4
CDR3aa: CASTLGGPAEAFF

j_gene: TRBJ2-1
len: 13
v_gene: TRBV5-6
CDR3aa: CASRRTGNHEQFF

j_gene: TRBJ1-5
len: 15
v_gene: TRBV5-1
CDR3aa: CASSLGTLSNQPQHF

j_gene: TRBJ2-1
len: 15
v_gene: TRBV3-1
CDR3aa: CASSHGGMSYNEQFF

j_gene: TRBJ2-3
len: 18
v_gene: TRBV11-2
CDR3aa: CASSSGTSGRRGTNTQYF

j_gene: TRBJ2-5
len: 14
v_gene: TRBV6-5
CDR3aa: CASRYQGVFETQYF

j_gene: TRBJ1-3
len: 15
v_gene: TRBV3-1
CDR3aa: CASSQDPSSGNTIYF

j_gene: TRBJ2-1
len: 13
v_gene: TRBV20-1
CDR3aa: CSVIRGRHNEQFF

j_gene: TRBJ2-1
len: 17
v_gene: TRBV15
CDR3aa: CATSATDSDSSYNEQFF

j_gene: TRBJ2-7
len: 13
v_gene: TRBV15
CDR3aa: CATSRDLPYEQYF

j_gene: TRBJ2-7
len: 13
v_gene: TRBV20-1
CDR3aa: CSASRAVEYEQYF

j_gene: TRBJ2-1
len: 12
v_gene: TRBV5-1
CDR3aa: CASSTGMDEQFF

j_gene: TRBJ2-7
len: 14
v_gene: TRBV7-8
CDR3aa: CASDEGAPPYEQYF

j_gene: TRBJ2-3
len: 16
v_gene: TRBV5-1
CDR3aa: CASSLGGHKGTDTQYF

j_gene: TRBJ2-1
len: 11
v_gene: TRBV2
CDR3aa: CASFNGGVKFF